Presented here are 3 T cell receptor beta chains from one specimen sequenced in a study of blood T cell repertoires in COVID-19. The data were produced by immunoSEQ multiplex PCR, yet TCRdb's version contains in-frame clones alone and is incomplete. The data contain roughly 200,000 clones, roughly 89% of them singletons. The sample consisted of PBMCs or T cells enriched from blood (not recorded which). These receptors were collected from a woman aged 25-40 years who had been exposed to COVID-19.

This sequence joins TRBV7-9 and TRBJ1-1, with TRBD1 matching over 8 bases. The CDR3 sequence is 17 residues long. Trimming cost V 1 base and J 6 bases; bases outside gene matches: 13. CDR1 SEHNR and CDR2 FQNEAQ come from the germline V gene (reference sequence). CDR3 DNA: TGTGCCAGCAGCTTAGGGGGTTCTGGACAGGGTAGGGCTGAAGCTTTCTTT. As protein: CASSLGGSGQGRAEAFF.

This clone was observed once. This sequence joins TRBV5-4 and TRBJ1-1, with D maybe TRBD1 (6 bases). Germline CDR1 reads SGHNT; CDR2 reads YYREEE (reference sequence). Trimming stripped 4 bases from V and 1 base from J, with 14 bases between. This CDR3 has 15 residues. CDR3 sequence: CASSPKTGPNTEAFF. The CDR3 DNA sequence: TGTGCCAGCAGCCCGAAGACAGGCCCGAACACTGAAGCTTTCTTT.

This chain connects TRBV19 to TRBJ1-1; no firm D call. Trimming took off 3 bases at V and 0 bases at J, with 5 bases between the two ends. CDR3 length: 13 amino acids. Germline V gene lookup returns CDR1 LNHDA and CDR2 SQIVND (reference sequence). The CDR3 here is CASSMQVNTEAFF. CDR3 nucleotide sequence: TGTGCCAGTAGTATGCAGGTGAACACTGAAGCTTTCTTT.